Sequencing of this T cell receptor (beta chain) was carried out in a study of regulatory T cells in long-lasting Graves disease. V was shortened by 7 bases and J by 1 base, with 13 bases between the two germline ends. The germline gives CDR1 ENHRY, CDR2 SYGVKD. This CDR3 region has 14 residues. Many counts were recorded for this clonotype. Library construction for TCR beta used iRepertoire HTBI primers and Arm-PCR of CDR3 regions. Original analysis: The samples yielded some 62 TRBV and some 15 TRBJ segments. TCRdb reprocessed the multiplex PCR reads via MiXCR and lists one record per CDR3 protein. V and J calls and clone size were set by TCRdb, not the authors. The sample lists over 200,000 distinct CDR3 sequences; about 17% were seen once. The time point: newly diagnosed GD, antithyroid drugs for less than 3 months. Preparation of the TCR library used RNA extracted from PBMCs.

The gene calls are TRBV10-3 and TRBJ1-2; no clear D gene. This sequence was found in a female donor with Graves disease. Sequenced here: peripheral blood mononuclear cells (PBMCs), sampled at new diagnosis, from a patient treated with antithyroid drugs. CDR3 coding DNA: TGTGCCATCACCCCCGACCGGGATAACTATGGCTACACCTTC. As protein: CAITPDRDNYGYTF.